This T cell receptor beta chain was recovered during a study of cytomegalovirus exposure and HLA in healthy donors. Between the trimmed V and J ends, which lost 6 bases and 2 bases, there was a span of 9 bases. This CDR3 spans 13 amino acids. The germline CDR1 and CDR2 sequences are MNHEY and SVGAGI. Profiled with immunoSEQ multiplex PCR; TCRdb holds only in-frame clones, not every one. In the table there are over 250,000 clones, 87% of which are singletons. The clonotype originates from a woman younger than 45 in good health and CMV-seropositive. The chain has TRBV6-5 and TRBJ2-3; D unresolved. The specimen sequenced was PBMCs. CDR3 in DNA: TGTGCCAGCAGCCCGAAGTACACAGATACGCAGTATTTT. Protein: CASSPKYTDTQYF.